This T cell receptor beta chain is drawn from a study of blood T cell repertoires in COVID-19. The assay was immunoSEQ multiplex PCR, and TCRdb's table has in-frame clones only and misses some. The sample includes around 390,000 clones, around nine tenths seen only once; the top ten take about 10%. Germline V gives CDR1 MNHEY, CDR2 SMNVEV (reference sequence). V lost 2 bases and J 7 bases, leaving 12 bases between the germline ends. CDR3 length: 13 amino acids. This receptor was taken from a woman between 50 and 59 years old who had recovered from COVID-19. Sequences were obtained from PBMCs or T cells enriched from blood (not recorded which). The V and J genes are TRBV27 and TRBJ2-7; tentative D call: TRBD1 (6 bases). DNA for the CDR3: TGTGCCAGCAGTTTAGAGGGGGTGGGAGAGCAGTACTTC. This encodes CASSLEGVGEQYF.